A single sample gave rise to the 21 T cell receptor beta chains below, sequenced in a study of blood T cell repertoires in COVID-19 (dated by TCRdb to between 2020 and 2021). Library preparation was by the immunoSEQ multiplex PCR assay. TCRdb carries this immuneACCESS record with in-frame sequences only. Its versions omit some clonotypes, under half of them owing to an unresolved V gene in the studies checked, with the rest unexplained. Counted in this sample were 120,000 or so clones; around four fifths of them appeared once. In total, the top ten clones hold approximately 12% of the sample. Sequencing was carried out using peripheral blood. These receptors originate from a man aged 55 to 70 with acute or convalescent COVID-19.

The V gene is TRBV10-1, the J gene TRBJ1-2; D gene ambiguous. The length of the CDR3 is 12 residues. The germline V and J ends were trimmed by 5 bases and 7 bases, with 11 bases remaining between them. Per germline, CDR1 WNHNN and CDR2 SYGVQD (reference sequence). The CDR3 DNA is TGCGCCAGCAGTAATGGAAGGAGTGGCTACACCTTC. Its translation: CASSNGRSGYTF.

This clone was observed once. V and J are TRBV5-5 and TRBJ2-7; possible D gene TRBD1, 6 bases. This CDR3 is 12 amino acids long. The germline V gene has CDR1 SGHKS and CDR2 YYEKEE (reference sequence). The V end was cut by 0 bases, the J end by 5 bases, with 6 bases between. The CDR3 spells CASSLGTDEQYF. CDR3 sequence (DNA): TGTGCCAGCAGCTTGGGGACAGACGAGCAGTACTTC.

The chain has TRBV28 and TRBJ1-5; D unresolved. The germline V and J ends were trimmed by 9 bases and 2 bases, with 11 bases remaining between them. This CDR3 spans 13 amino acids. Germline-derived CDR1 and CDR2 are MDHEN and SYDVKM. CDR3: CASGRGGNQPQHF. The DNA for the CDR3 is TGTGCCAGTGGGAGAGGAGGCAATCAGCCCCAGCATTTT.

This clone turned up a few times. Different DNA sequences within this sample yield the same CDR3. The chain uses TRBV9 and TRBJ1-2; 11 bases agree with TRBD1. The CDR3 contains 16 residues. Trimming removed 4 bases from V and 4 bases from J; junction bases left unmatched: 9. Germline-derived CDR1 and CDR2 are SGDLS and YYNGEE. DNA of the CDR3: TGTGCCAGCAGCCCGCGGGACAGGGGGGGCATCTATGGCTACACCTTC. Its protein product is CASSPRDRGGIYGYTF.

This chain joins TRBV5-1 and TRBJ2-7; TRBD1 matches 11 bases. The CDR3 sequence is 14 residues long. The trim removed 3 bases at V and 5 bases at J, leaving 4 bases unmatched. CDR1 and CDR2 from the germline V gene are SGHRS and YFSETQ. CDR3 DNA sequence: TGCGCCAGCAGCTGGGGGACAGGGGGTGACGAGCAGTACTTC. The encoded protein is CASSWGTGGDEQYF.

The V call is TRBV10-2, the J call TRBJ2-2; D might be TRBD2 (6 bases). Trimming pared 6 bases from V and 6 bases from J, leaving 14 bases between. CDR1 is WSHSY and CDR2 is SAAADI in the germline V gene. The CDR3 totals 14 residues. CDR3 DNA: TGCGCCAGCAGCGTTTGGCGGGACGCCGGGGAGCTGTTTTTT. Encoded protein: CASSVWRDAGELFF.

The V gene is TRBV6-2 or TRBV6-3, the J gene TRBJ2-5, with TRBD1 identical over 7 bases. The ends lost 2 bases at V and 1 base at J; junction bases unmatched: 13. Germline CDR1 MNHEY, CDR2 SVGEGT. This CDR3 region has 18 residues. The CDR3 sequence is CASSYGIGATGSQETQYF. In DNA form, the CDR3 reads TGTGCCAGCAGTTACGGTATTGGAGCGACAGGGAGCCAAGAGACCCAGTACTTC.

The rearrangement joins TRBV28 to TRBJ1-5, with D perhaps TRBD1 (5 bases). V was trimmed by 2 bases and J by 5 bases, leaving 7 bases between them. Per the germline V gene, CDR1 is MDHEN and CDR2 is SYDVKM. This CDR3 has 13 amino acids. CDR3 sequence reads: CASSLDSYQPQHF. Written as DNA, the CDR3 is TGTGCCAGCAGTTTAGACAGTTATCAGCCCCAGCATTTT.

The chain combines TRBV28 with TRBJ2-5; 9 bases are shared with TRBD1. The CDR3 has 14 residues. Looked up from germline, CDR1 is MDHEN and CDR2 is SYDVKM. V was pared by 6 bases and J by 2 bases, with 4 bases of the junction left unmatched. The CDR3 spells CASRGTGWQETQYF. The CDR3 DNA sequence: TGTGCCAGCAGGGGGACAGGGTGGCAAGAGACCCAGTACTTC.

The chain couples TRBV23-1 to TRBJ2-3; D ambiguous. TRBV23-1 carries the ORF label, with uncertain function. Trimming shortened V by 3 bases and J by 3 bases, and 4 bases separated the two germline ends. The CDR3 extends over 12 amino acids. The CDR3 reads CASSHQTDTQYF. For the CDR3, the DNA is TGCGCCAGCAGTCACCAGACAGATACGCAGTATTTT.

The CDR3 region is CASSIQLYNEQFF. Written as DNA, the CDR3 is TGTGCCAGTAGTATTCAACTCTACAATGAGCAGTTCTTC. This chain links TRBV19 with TRBJ2-1, with D unresolved. V was trimmed by 3 bases and J by 3 bases, leaving 6 bases between them. The CDR3 totals 13 residues. Germline loops: CDR1 LNHDA, CDR2 SQIVND (reference sequence).

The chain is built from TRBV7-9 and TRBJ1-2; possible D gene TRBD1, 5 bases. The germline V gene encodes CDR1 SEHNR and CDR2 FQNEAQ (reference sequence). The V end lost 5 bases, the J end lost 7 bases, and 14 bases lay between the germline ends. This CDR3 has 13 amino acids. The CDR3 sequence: CASSPGGVAGYTF. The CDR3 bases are TGTGCCAGCAGCCCGGGGGGGGTCGCTGGCTACACCTTC. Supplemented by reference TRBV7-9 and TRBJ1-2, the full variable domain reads DTGVSQNPRHKITKRGQNVTFRCDPISEHNRLYWYRQTLGQGPEFLTYFQNEAQLEKSRLLSDRFSAERPKGSFSTLEIQRTEQGDSAMYLCASSPGGVAGYTFGSGTRLTVV.

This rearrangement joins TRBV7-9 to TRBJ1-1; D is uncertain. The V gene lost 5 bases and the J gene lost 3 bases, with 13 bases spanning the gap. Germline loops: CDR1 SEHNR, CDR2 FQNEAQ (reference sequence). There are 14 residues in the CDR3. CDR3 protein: CASSLRLGDTEAFF. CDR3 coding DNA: TGTGCCAGCAGCCTCCGCCTGGGCGACACTGAAGCTTTCTTT.

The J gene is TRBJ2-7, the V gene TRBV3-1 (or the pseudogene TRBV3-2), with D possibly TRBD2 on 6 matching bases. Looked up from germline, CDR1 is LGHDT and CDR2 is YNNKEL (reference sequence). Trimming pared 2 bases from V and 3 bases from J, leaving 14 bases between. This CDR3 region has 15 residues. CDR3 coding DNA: TGTGCCAGCAGCCAACGCCGGGACTTTTACTACGAGCAGTACTTC. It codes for CASSQRRDFYYEQYF.

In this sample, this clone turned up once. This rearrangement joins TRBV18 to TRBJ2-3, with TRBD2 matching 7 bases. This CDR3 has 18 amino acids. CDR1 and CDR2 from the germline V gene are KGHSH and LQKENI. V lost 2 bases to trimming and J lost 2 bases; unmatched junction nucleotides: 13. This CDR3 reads CASSPTALAGMDTDTQYF. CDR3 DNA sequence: TGTGCCAGCTCACCAACGGCCTTAGCGGGCATGGACACAGATACGCAGTATTTT.

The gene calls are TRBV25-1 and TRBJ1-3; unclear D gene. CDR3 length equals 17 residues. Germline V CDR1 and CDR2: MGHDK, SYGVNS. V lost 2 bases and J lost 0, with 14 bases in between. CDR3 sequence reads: CASSESGGLLSGNTIYF. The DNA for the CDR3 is TGTGCCAGCAGTGAAAGTGGAGGGCTTCTCTCTGGAAACACCATATATTTT.

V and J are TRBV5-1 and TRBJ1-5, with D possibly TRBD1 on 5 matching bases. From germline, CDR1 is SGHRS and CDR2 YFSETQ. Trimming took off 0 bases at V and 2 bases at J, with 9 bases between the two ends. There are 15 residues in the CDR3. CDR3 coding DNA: TGCGCCAGCAGCTTGGAAGGGGTTCGCAATCAGCCCCAGCATTTT. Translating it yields CASSLEGVRNQPQHF.

CDR3 in amino acids: CASSLDPGGYGYTF. For the CDR3, the DNA is TGTGCCAGCAGCTTAGATCCGGGGGGATATGGCTACACCTTC. This chain connects TRBV7-2 to TRBJ1-2, with a tentative D call TRBD1 (5 bases). Germline V gene data show CDR1 as SGHTA and CDR2 as FQGNSA. V gave up 1 base and J gave up 5 bases, with 11 bases separating them. The CDR3 loop spans 14 amino acids.

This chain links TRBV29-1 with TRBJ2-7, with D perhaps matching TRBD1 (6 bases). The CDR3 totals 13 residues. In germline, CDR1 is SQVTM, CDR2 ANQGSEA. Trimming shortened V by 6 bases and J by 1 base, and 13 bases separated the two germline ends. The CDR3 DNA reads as TGCAGCGTCCCCGGGACACAATCCTACGAGCAGTACTTC. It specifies CSVPGTQSYEQYF.

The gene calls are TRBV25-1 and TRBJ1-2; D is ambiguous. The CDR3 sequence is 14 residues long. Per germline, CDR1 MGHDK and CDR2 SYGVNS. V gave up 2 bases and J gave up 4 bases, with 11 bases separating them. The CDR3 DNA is TGTGCCAGCAGTGAAAACGGGGTACTCTATGGCTACACCTTC. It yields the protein CASSENGVLYGYTF.

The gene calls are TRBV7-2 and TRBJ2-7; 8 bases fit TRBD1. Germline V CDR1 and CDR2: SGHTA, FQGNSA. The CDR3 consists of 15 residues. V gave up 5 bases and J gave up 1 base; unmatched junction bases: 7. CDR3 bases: TGTGCCAGCAGCGCATACGGGACAGGTTCCTACGAGCAGTACTTC. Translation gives CASSAYGTGSYEQYF.